The 18 T cell receptor beta chains below come from one sample, sequenced in a study of cytomegalovirus exposure and HLA in healthy donors. Produced via immunoSEQ multiplex PCR; TCRdb's table is partial and in-frame only. This table holds approximately 200,000 clones, about 90% found once. Sequenced input: PBMCs. The source is a woman aged 18-30 years in good health and CMV-seronegative.

The V gene is TRBV27, the J gene TRBJ1-1; 7 bases are a match to TRBD1. This CDR3 has 14 residues. The V gene's germline CDR1 is MNHEY and CDR2 SMNVEV (reference sequence). V lost 6 bases to trimming and J lost 4 bases; unmatched junction nucleotides: 8. The CDR3 protein is CASRPQTGFTEAFF. In DNA, the CDR3 is TGTGCCAGCAGACCGCAGACAGGGTTCACTGAAGCTTTCTTT.

Only one count was recorded for this clone. This rearrangement joins TRBV30 to TRBJ1-2; TRBD1 matches 11 bases. This CDR3 comprises 15 residues. The germline gives CDR1 GTSNPN, CDR2 SVGIG (reference sequence). V trimming: 0 bases; J trimming: 4 bases; junction bases outside the gene matches: 4. The CDR3 nucleotides read TGTGCCTGGAGTGTTCTCGGGACAGGGGGCTATGGCTACACCTTC. Its translation: CAWSVLGTGGYGYTF.

This clone showed up just once. The chain joins TRBV5-6 to TRBJ2-5; possibly TRBD1 for D (6 bases). Germline V gives CDR1 SGHDT, CDR2 YYEEEE. The CDR3 runs to 14 residues. V lost 2 bases and J lost 4, with 12 bases in between. The chain's CDR3 is CASSFRGQTETQYF. The CDR3 bases are TGTGCCAGCAGCTTTCGAGGACAGACAGAGACCCAGTACTTC. Using reference TRBV5-6 and TRBJ2-5 for the parts outside the CDR3, the full variable domain is DAGVTQSPTHLIKTRGQQVTLRCSPKSGHDTVSWYQQALGQGPQFIFQYYEEEERQRGNFPDRFSGHQFPNYSSELNVNALLLGDSALYLCASSFRGQTETQYFGPGTRLLVL.

V gene TRBV6-5 combines with J gene TRBJ2-5; TRBD2 matches 7 bases. The CDR3 totals 15 residues. J was trimmed by 2 bases and V by 4 bases; bases with no gene match: 7. Germline CDR1 reads MNHEY; CDR2 reads SVGAGI. The CDR3 loop is CASSSGTMLQETQYF. The CDR3 DNA reads TGTGCCAGCAGTTCCGGGACTATGTTACAAGAGACCCAGTACTTC.

The rearrangement joins TRBV5-1 to TRBJ2-2; TRBD2 aligns across 14 bases. Germline CDR1 reads SGHRS; CDR2 reads YFSETQ. Trimming removed 2 bases from V and 7 bases from J; junction bases left unmatched: 4. This CDR3 is 16 amino acids long. CDR3 region: CASSLGLAGGHGELFF. The CDR3 bases are TGCGCCAGCAGCTTAGGACTAGCGGGAGGTCACGGGGAGCTGTTTTTT. Complete variable domain (other parts from reference TRBV5-1 and TRBJ2-2): KAGVTQTPRYLIKTRGQQVTLSCSPISGHRSVSWYQQTPGQGLQFLFEYFSETQRNKGNFPGRFSGRQFSNSRSEMNVSTLELGDSALYLCASSLGLAGGHGELFFGEGSRLTVL.

This clone was detected once. The chain carries TRBV29-1 and TRBJ2-2; TRBD2 is a possible D gene (6 bases). Germline-derived CDR1 and CDR2 are SQVTM and ANQGSEA. The CDR3 extends over 17 amino acids. Trimming removed 4 bases from V and 2 bases from J, with 20 bases in between. CDR3 amino acids: CSVGDVGVAENTGELFF. The CDR3 DNA reads as TGCAGCGTTGGGGATGTGGGGGTAGCGGAAAACACCGGGGAGCTGTTTTTT.

The genes are TRBV5-5 and TRBJ1-1; D remains ambiguous. V lost 4 bases and J 10 bases, leaving 17 bases between the germline ends. The CDR3 is 13 amino acids. Germline values: CDR1 SGHKS, CDR2 YYEKEE (reference sequence). CDR3 amino acids: CASSAGSAAGAFF. The CDR3 nucleotides are TGTGCCAGCAGCGCGGGCAGTGCGGCTGGAGCTTTCTTT. Using reference TRBV5-5 and TRBJ1-1 for the parts outside the CDR3, the full variable domain is DAGVTQSPTHLIKTRGQQVTLRCSPISGHKSVSWYQQVLGQGPQFIFQYYEKEERGRGNFPDRFSARQFPNYSSELNVNALLLGDSALYLCASSAGSAAGAFFGQGTRLTVV.

The chain carries TRBV29-1 and TRBJ2-3, with TRBD2 identical over 10 bases. The CDR3 runs to 15 residues. V shed 7 bases, J shed 3 bases, and the junction held 10 bases outside the gene matches. Looked up from germline, CDR1 is SQVTM and CDR2 is ANQGSEA. The CDR3 DNA sequence: TGCAGCGCCTCATCCCTGGGACTAGCGACAGATACGCAGTATTTT. It yields the protein CSASSLGLATDTQYF.

The chain recombines TRBV9 with TRBJ2-7; 9 positions match TRBD1. J was trimmed by 5 bases and V by 4 bases; bases with no gene match: 10. Germline CDR1 reads SGDLS; CDR2 reads YYNGEE. This CDR3 is built from 15 residues. The CDR3 is CASSSQGQGRNEQYF. The CDR3 DNA reads TGTGCCAGCAGCTCCCAGGGACAGGGAAGAAACGAGCAGTACTTC.

A single count supports this clone. This sequence joins TRBV2 and TRBJ1-3, with 7 positions matching TRBD1. Germline lookup yields CDR1 SNHLY and CDR2 FYNNEI. V gave up 6 bases and J gave up 0 bases; unmatched junction bases: 5. There are 15 residues in the CDR3. CDR3 sequence (DNA): TGTGCCAGCAGACGAGACAGGGCCTCTGGAAACACCATATATTTT. It yields the protein CASRRDRASGNTIYF.

Note on this clone: This same CDR3 is encoded by further DNA sequences in the sample. The V call is TRBV10-3, the J call TRBJ2-7; 12 bases are shared with TRBD2. Trimming cost V 6 bases and J 2 bases; bases outside gene matches: 2. Germline assignment: CDR1 ENHRY and CDR2 SYGVKD. The CDR3 extends over 14 amino acids. In DNA form, the CDR3 reads TGTGCCATCAGCCTAGCGGGAGGGCCCTACGAGCAGTACTTC. Encoded protein: CAISLAGGPYEQYF.

The V and J genes are TRBV18 and TRBJ1-1; 9 nucleotides line up with TRBD1. Losses at the gene ends were 3 bases for V and 4 bases for J; bases not matched to a gene: 3. CDR1 and CDR2 (germline): KGHSH, LQKENI. This CDR3 spans 14 amino acids. CDR3 bases: TGTGCCAGCTCACCGCGGGACAGGGTCACTGAAGCTTTCTTT. Its protein is CASSPRDRVTEAFF.

The CDR3 here is CASSRTTGGSSYEQYF. CDR3 sequence (DNA): TGCGCCAGCAGCCGAACTACAGGGGGTAGCTCCTACGAGCAGTACTTC. This sequence joins TRBV5-1 and TRBJ2-7, with 8 positions matching TRBD1. Germline loops: CDR1 SGHRS, CDR2 YFSETQ. The trim removed 4 bases at V and 0 bases at J, leaving 9 bases unmatched. The CDR3 is 16 amino acids.

V and J are TRBV7-9 and TRBJ2-1, with 10 nucleotides matching TRBD2. CDR1 and CDR2 (germline): SEHNR, FQNEAQ (reference sequence). J gave up 4 bases and V 7 bases, and 10 bases lay outside the gene matches. The CDR3 has 16 residues. In DNA form, the CDR3 reads TGTGCCAGCAAAATTCTGGGGACTAGCGAGTACAATGAGCAGTTCTTC. Translating it yields CASKILGTSEYNEQFF.

The CDR3 DNA reads TGTGCCAGCAGCCTAGGACCCTCGGGTACCTACGAGCAGTACTTC. It yields the protein CASSLGPSGTYEQYF. This chain joins TRBV9 and TRBJ2-7; D gene unclear. Looked up from germline, CDR1 is SGDLS and CDR2 is YYNGEE. Trimming removed 4 bases from V and 2 bases from J, with 16 bases in between. The CDR3 covers 15 residues.

The chain recombines TRBV5-1 with TRBJ2-7; D gene unclear. Germline CDR1 is SGHRS and CDR2 is YFSETQ. The V end lost 3 bases, the J end lost 1 base, and 8 bases lay between the germline ends. The CDR3 contains 13 residues. CDR3: CASSSGSSYEQYF. CDR3 DNA sequence: TGCGCCAGCAGCTCCGGTTCGTCCTACGAGCAGTACTTC. Based on the CDR3 plus reference TRBV5-1 and TRBJ2-7, the full variable domain is KAGVTQTPRYLIKTRGQQVTLSCSPISGHRSVSWYQQTPGQGLQFLFEYFSETQRNKGNFPGRFSGRQFSNSRSEMNVSTLELGDSALYLCASSSGSSYEQYFGPGTRLTVT.

The chain uses TRBV7-2 and TRBJ2-1, with 10 positions matching TRBD2. The CDR3 covers 14 residues. Trimming cost V 6 bases and J 7 bases; bases outside gene matches: 6. Looked up from germline, CDR1 is SGHTA and CDR2 is FQGNSA. The CDR3 loop reads CASSPSGSYNEQFF. The CDR3 region has the DNA TGTGCCAGCAGTCCTAGCGGGAGTTATAATGAGCAGTTCTTC.

This chain connects TRBV5-4 to TRBJ2-1, with D possibly TRBD2 on 5 matching bases. The CDR3 consists of 18 residues. V was pared by 3 bases and J by 8 bases, with 27 bases between. Per germline, CDR1 SGHNT and CDR2 YYREEE (reference sequence). Here the CDR3 reads CASSSSPVLAQSRDEQFF. The CDR3 DNA follows: TGTGCCAGCAGCTCCTCACCCGTGCTAGCCCAAAGCCGGGATGAGCAGTTCTTC.